What follows is one TCR beta chain and its context. The target of this receptor is not known. Base quality data are lacking; no much larger clone is found one base away. Based on the germline V gene, the CDR1 and CDR2 sequences are SQVTM and ANQGSEA. The CDR3 covers 14 residues, taking in both the cysteine and the phenylalanine. Of the read, only the CDR3 DNA is kept; its 42 bases are in frame from base 1. The time point label for this specimen denotes: after dendritic cell vaccination, including at tumor progression/relapse. Patients were selected for having adequate residual fresh-frozen tumor tissue and more than two years of available survival data. Although molecular status otherwise differed among the glioblastoma patients, no patient had an isocitrate dehydrogenase mutation. PBMC were collected before vaccination, two weeks after the third vaccination, and at tumor progression when it occurred. The Qiagen DNeasy Blood extraction Kit was used for extraction of genomic DNA.

This sample is part of a study of glioma-infiltrating T cells after dendritic cell vaccination (dated by TCRdb to the mid-2010s). For context, the study as a whole: The cohort included some 15 glioblastoma patients drawn from Phase I and II dendritic cell vaccination trials, of whom 9 were newly diagnosed and 6 had recurrent disease. In glioblastoma patients vaccinated with dendritic cells, deep sequencing of TCR beta CDR3 regions served to measure tumor-infiltrating lymphocyte content and to compare repertoires between tumor and blood. Survival after dendritic cell vaccination was correlated with TCR sequencing metrics such as TIL content and the overlap between tumor and blood repertoires. Patients received autologous tumor lysate-pulsed dendritic cell vaccination between 2003 and 2012. The vaccine was prepared from monocyte-derived dendritic cells that were cultured for approximately seven days with IL-4 and GM-CSF and then pulsed overnight with autologous tumor lysate. Each patient was given three intradermal dendritic cell vaccine injections, spaced two weeks apart, in the arm below the axilla. What the authors observed across the whole study: Higher estimated pretreatment TIL content predicted longer time to progression and overall survival after dendritic cell vaccination. TCR clonality showed no direct relationship with survival, which suggests that a diverse polyclonal response may be important. The cohort was small and heterogeneous, and full blood and tumor sets were available for few patients, with initial-recurrent tumor pairs available for even fewer patients. The TCR overlap response model with three groups was called speculative and said to need prospective validation.

TCRB CDR3 regions were amplified from roughly 1.8 ug genomic DNA, or all available DNA if less, using the immunoSEQ assay. For multiplex PCR, 60 forward primers for TCR V beta segments and 13 reverse primers for J beta segments were used. To estimate reads per starting template, synthetic control templates were spiked into each sample at limiting dilution. The Illumina HiSeq System generated 87 bp sequencing reads. Under the source paper's analysis protocol: To remove PCR and sequencing errors, closely related sequences were merged with a nearest neighbor algorithm. TCR overlap was defined as the percentage of unique tumor TCR beta sequences that were also present in the same patient's peripheral blood. The immuneACCESS repertoire file appears here via TCRdb, limited to in-frame rearrangements. These files lack a portion of the clones; in checked studies, under half of the deficit traces to unresolved V genes, and the cause of the others is not known. For V, J and clone size, that table is used; D and trimming come from the DNA. Present in this sample are just under 100,000 clones, 80% of which were seen just once. The ten top clones hold roughly 5.3% of the sample.

The source was blood, collected after dendritic cell vaccination. The chain uses TRBV29-1 and TRBJ2-1; TRBD1 lines up with 9 middle nucleotides. The clonotype originates from a human donor with glioblastoma. The nucleotide sequence is given as TGCAGGGGGTCACAGGGGGCCTCCTACAATGAGCAGTTCTTC. Translated, it gives CRGSQGASYNEQFF.